This TCR beta chain was sequenced during a study of blood T cell repertoires in COVID-19. Study-wide background: COVID-19 samples from acute and convalescent phases originated in the United States, Italy and Spain. T cells, B-cell-depleted T cells, or PBMCs provided the cDNA or gDNA that served as material.

From germline, CDR1 is SGHTA and CDR2 FQGNSA. V was shortened by 6 bases and J by 0 bases, with 8 bases between the two germline ends. The CDR3 contains 14 residues. In the original analysis: Scientists estimated how many nucleated cells there were by amplifying reference gene primers. Some clones are missing from TCRdb's copy, which holds only in-frame ones; the method was immunoSEQ multiplex PCR. V and J calls and clone size are those listed in that table; D and trimming were worked out from the DNA. The top ten clones hold 6.9% of a sample with 200,000 or so clones, around 80% of them seen once. The sequencing input was peripheral blood. The receptor was derived from a human donor with acute or convalescent COVID-19. The donor label of this sample is uncertain. This chain links TRBV7-2 with TRBJ2-2; perhaps TRBD2 as D (6 bases). The chain's CDR3 is CASRRDSNTGELFF. The CDR3 DNA is TGTGCCAGCAGGAGGGACTCGAACACCGGGGAGCTGTTTTTT.